This T cell receptor (beta chain) was sequenced in a study of identical twins. The CDR3 loop spans 14 amino acids. The germline CDR1 and CDR2 sequences are SGHKS and YYEKEE (reference sequence). V lost 6 bases to trimming and J lost 2 bases, with 13 bases between them. A universal primer site came from template switching; cDNA carried unique molecular identifiers. Each CDR3 protein gets one entry after TCRdb re-called the 5' RACE reads with MiXCR. The sample consists of approximately 1.8 million distinct CDR3 sequences, more than 30% of them appearing once. This clonotype was seen a handful of times. This chain joins TRBV5-5 and TRBJ2-3; D not certain. The source material was cord blood. The source is a newborn girl in good health. DNA for the CDR3: TGTGCCAGCACCAGTAGGGTCACCACAGATACGCAGTATTTT. Translating gives CASTSRVTTDTQYF.